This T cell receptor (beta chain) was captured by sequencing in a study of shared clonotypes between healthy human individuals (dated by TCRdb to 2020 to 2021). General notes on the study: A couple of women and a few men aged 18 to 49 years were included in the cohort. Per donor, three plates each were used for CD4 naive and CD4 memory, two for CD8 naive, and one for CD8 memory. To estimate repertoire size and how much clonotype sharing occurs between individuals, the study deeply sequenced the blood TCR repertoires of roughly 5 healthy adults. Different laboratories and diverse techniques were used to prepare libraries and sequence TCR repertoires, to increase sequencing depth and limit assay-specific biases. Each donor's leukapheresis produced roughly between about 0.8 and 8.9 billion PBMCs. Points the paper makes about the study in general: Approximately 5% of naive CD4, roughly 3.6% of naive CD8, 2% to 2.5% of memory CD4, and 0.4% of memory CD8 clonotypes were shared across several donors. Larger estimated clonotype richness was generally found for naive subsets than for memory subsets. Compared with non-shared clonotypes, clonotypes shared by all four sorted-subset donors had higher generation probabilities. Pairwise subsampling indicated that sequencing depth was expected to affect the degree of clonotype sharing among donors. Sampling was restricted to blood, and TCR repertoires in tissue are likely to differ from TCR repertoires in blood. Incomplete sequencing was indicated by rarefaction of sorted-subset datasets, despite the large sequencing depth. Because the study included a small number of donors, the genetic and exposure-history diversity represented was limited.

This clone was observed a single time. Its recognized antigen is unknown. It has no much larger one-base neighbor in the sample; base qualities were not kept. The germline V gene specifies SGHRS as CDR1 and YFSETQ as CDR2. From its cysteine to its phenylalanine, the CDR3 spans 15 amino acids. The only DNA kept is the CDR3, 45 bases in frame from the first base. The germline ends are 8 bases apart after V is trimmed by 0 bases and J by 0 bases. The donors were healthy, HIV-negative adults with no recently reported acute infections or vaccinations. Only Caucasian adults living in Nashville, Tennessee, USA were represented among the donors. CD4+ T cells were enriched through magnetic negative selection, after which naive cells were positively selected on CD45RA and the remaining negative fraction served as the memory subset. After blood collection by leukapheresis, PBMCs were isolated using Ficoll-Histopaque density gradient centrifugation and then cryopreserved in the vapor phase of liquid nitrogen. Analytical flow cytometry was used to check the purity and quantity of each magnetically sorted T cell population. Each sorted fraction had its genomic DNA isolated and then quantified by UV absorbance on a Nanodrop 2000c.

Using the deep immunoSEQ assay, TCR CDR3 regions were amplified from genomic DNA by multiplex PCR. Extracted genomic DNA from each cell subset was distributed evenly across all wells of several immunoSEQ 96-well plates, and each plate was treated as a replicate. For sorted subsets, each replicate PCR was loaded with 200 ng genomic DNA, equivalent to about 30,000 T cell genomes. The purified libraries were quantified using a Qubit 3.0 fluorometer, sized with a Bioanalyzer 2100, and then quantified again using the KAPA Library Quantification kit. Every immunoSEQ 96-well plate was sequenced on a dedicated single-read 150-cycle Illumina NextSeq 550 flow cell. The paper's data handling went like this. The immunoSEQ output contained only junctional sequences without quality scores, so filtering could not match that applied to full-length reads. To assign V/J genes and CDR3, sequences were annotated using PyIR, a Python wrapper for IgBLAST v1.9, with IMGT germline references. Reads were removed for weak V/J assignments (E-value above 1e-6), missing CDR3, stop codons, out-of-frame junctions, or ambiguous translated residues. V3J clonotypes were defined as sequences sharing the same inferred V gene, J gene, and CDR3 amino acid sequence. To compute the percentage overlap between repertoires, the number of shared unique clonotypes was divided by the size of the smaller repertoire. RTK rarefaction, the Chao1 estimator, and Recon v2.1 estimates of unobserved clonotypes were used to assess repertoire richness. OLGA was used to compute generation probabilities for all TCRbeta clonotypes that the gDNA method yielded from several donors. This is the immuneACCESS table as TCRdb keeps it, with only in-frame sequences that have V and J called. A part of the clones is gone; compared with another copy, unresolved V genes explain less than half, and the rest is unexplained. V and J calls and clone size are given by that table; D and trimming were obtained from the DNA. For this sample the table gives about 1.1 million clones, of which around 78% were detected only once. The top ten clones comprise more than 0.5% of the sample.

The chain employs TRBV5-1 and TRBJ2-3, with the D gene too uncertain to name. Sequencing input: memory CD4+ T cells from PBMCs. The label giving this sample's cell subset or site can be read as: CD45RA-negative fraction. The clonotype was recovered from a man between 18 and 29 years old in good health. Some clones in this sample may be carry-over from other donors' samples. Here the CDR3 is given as CASSLGGYSTDTQYF. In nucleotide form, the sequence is TGCGCCAGCAGCTTGGGGGGATATAGCACAGATACGCAGTATTTT. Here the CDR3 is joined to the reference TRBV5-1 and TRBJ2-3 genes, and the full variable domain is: KAGVTQTPRYLIKTRGQQVTLSCSPISGHRSVSWYQQTPGQGLQFLFEYFSETQRNKGNFPGRFSGRQFSNSRSEMNVSTLELGDSALYLCASSLGGYSTDTQYFGPGTRLTVL.